This is a list of T cell receptor beta chains from one sample in a study of blood T cells in healthy people across ages. TCRdb re-analysed the 5' RACE reads in MiXCR, keeping a single row per CDR3 protein. The sample holds 800,000 or so distinct CDR3 sequences, about half seen once. Sequenced sample: blood. These receptors were taken from a man older than 75 in good health. The CDR3 runs from the conserved cysteine through the conserved F or W. The D gene is left open where the match is weak. Rows give clone size only sometimes, using once, few, many, or a class for an expanded clone.

D,size,J,V,CDR3,DNA
NA,once,TRBJ2-3,TRBV20-1,CSAQSLAGVMDTKYF,TGCAGTGCTCAATCGCTAGCTGGAGTAATGGATACGAAGTATTTT
TRBD1,NA,TRBJ2-5,TRBV5-1,CASRRTGGLGETQYF,TGCGCCAGCAGACGGACAGGGGGCCTTGGAGAGACCCAGTACTTC
TRBD2,NA,TRBJ2-2,TRBV19,CASKGLNTGELFF,TGTGCCAGTAAGGGACTAAACACCGGGGAGCTGTTTTTT
NA,NA,TRBJ2-1,TRBV5-1,CASSPLVSSYNEQFF,TGCGCCAGCAGTCCCCTCGTAAGCTCCTACAATGAGCAGTTCTTC
TRBD2,many,TRBJ2-1,TRBV6-1,CASRTSGSSYNEQFF,TGTGCCAGTCGGACTAGCGGGAGTTCCTACAATGAGCAGTTCTTC
NA,NA,TRBJ1-4,TRBV6-5,CASSYSTSSNEKLFF,TGTGCCAGCAGTTACTCGACCAGCTCTAATGAAAAACTGTTTTTT
NA,NA,TRBJ2-5,TRBV6-2/TRBV6-3,CASSYSIEEYNEQYF,TGTGCCAGCAGTTACTCGATTGAAGAATACAATGAGCAGTACTTC
TRBD1,few,TRBJ1-5,TRBV7-8,CASSLGTGVVQPQHF,TGTGCCAGCAGCTTAGGGACAGGGGTCGTCCAGCCCCAGCATTTT
TRBD1,NA,TRBJ2-1,TRBV12-3/TRBV12-4,CASRYRQGATFGNNEQFF,TGTGCCAGCAGATATCGACAGGGGGCCACTTTCGGGAACAATGAGCAGTTCTTC
NA,NA,TRBJ1-6,TRBV3-1,CASSLVGASPLHF,TGTGCCAGCAGCCTCGTTGGGGCTTCACCCCTCCACTTT
NA,few,TRBJ1-5,TRBV7-2,CASSLAQNQPQHF,TGTGCCAGCAGCTTAGCACAGAATCAGCCCCAGCATTTT
TRBD1,NA,TRBJ2-1,TRBV7-9,CASTWDREANEQFF,TGTGCCAGCACATGGGACAGGGAGGCCAATGAGCAGTTCTTC
TRBD2,many,TRBJ2-1,TRBV7-9,CASSLVAGHYNEQFF,TGTGCCAGCAGCTTAGTAGCGGGACATTACAATGAGCAGTTCTTC
TRBD2,NA,TRBJ2-5,TRBV3-1,CASSQILAEETQYF,TGTGCCAGCAGCCAGATACTAGCGGAAGAGACCCAGTACTTC
TRBD1,NA,TRBJ2-2,TRBV5-1,CASSTRDSTGELFF,TGCGCCAGCAGCACCCGGGACAGCACCGGGGAGCTGTTTTTT
NA,NA,TRBJ2-5,TRBV20-1,CSARAELGRLGETQYF,TGCAGTGCTAGAGCGGAGTTGGGTAGGCTGGGTGAGACCCAGTACTTC